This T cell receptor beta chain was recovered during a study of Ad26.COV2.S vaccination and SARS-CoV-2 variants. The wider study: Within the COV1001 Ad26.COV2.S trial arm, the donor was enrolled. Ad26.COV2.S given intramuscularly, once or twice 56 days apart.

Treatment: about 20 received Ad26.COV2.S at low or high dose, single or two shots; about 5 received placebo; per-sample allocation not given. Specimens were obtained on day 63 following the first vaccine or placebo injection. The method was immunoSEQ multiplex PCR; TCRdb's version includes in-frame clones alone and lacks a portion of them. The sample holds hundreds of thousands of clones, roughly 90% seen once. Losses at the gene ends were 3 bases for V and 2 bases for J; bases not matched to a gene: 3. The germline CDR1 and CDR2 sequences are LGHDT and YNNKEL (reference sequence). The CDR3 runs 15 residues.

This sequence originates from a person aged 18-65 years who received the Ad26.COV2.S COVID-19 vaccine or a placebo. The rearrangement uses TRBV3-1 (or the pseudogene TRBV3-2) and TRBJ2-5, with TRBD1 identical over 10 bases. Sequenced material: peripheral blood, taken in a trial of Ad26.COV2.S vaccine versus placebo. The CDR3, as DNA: TGTGCCAGCAGCCACCGGGACAGGGGACAAGAGACCCAGTACTTC. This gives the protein CASSHRDRGQETQYF.